The clone carrying this TCR beta chain was detected only once. Its specificity is not known. Trimming shortened V by 4 bases and J by 0 bases, and 15 bases separated the two germline ends. The CDR3 consists of 16 residues. Germline V gene sequence: CDR1 SGHAT, CDR2 FQNNGV. These data are taken from a study of cytotoxic CD8 clonotypes in ibrutinib-treated CLL. Study information: With a range of 6 to 36, the median treatment time before response samples were taken was under 15 months. Whole-study findings and limits: Clonality went up at the time of ibrutinib response, stayed stable in sustained remission, and later dropped back toward its baseline level at progression. Relative to age-matched healthy donors, clonality at baseline was higher, and it tracked circulating CD8+ T-cell counts.

Data came from immunoSEQ multiplex PCR; TCRdb stores just in-frame clones and leaves some out. The sample contains approximately 330,000 clones, roughly 79% of which appear only once. The chain links TRBV11-2 to TRBJ1-1; D perhaps matches TRBD1 (6 bases). Material: PBMCs, obtained before ibrutinib treatment. The receptor was isolated from a human donor with chronic lymphocytic leukemia. CDR3 nucleotides: TGTGCCAGCAGCTCAAGACAGGTAACCTTGAACACTGAAGCTTTCTTT. This codes for CASSSRQVTLNTEAFF.